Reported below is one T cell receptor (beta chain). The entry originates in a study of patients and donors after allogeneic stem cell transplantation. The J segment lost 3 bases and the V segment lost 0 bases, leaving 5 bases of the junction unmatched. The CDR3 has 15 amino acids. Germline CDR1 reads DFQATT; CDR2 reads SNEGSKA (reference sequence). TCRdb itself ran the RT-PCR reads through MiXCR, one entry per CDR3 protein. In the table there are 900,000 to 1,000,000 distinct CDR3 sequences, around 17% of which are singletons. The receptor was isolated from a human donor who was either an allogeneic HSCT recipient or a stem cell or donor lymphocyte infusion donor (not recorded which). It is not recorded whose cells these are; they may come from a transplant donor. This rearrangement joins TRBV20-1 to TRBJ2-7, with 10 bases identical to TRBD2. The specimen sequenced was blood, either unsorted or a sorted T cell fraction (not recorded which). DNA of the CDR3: TGCAGTGCTAGAGATCTAAGGACTAGCGGCTACGAGCAGTACTTC. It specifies CSARDLRTSGYEQYF.